The clone carrying this TCR beta chain was recorded many times. Its specificity is not known. V lost 4 bases and J 3 bases, leaving 12 bases between the germline ends. This CDR3 spans 14 amino acids. Per germline, CDR1 SEHNR and CDR2 FQNEAQ (reference sequence). This entry is derived from a study of Graves' ophthalmopathy and Graves' hyperthyroidism. Regarding the study as a whole: Distinction of ophthalmopathy from stable hyperthyroidism by a 13-signature model reached nearly 90% sensitivity and 81.08% specificity.

Amplifying from RNA transcripts, the study obtained TCR beta CDR3 regions. A first-round RT-PCR used HTBI primers, followed by a second-round multiplex PCR. One entry per CDR3 protein results from TCRdb running MiXCR on the multiplex PCR reads. The profile shows 560,000 or so distinct CDR3 sequences, about 35% of them singletons. This receptor was taken from an adult man with Graves' hyperthyroidism. Source material: peripheral blood or thyroid tissue (not recorded which). V is TRBV7-9 and J is TRBJ2-5; the D gene is possibly TRBD2 (5 bases). The DNA for the CDR3 is TGTGCCAGCAGCTCCGGCCCCGGGGAAGAGACCCAGTACTTC. This sequence encodes CASSSGPGEETQYF.